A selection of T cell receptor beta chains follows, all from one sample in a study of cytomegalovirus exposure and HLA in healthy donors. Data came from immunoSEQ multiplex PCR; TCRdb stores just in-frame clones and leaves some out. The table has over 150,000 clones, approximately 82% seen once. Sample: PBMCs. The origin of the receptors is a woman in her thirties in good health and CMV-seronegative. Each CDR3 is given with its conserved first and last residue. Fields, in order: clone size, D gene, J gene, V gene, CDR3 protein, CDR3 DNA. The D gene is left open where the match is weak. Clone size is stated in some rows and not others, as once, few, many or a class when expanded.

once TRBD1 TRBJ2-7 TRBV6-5 CASSYSPGQIYEQYF TGTGCCAGCAGTTACTCTCCGGGACAGATCTACGAGCAGTACTTC
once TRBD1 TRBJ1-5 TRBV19 CASSIGTGNQPQHF TGTGCCAGTAGTATAGGGACAGGGAACCAGCCCCAGCATTTT
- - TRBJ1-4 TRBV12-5 CASGLVRGNEKLFF TGTGCTAGTGGTTTGGTACGGGGAAATGAAAAACTGTTTTTT
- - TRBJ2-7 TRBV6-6 CASSPTGIEQYF TGTGCCAGCAGCCCCACAGGGATCGAGCAGTACTTC
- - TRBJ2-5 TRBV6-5 CASSYGQKETQYF TGTGCCAGCAGTTACGGGCAGAAAGAGACCCAGTACTTC
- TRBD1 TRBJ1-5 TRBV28 CASSFRDRANQPQHF TGTGCCAGCAGTTTTCGGGACAGGGCAAATCAGCCCCAGCATTTT
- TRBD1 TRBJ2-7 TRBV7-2 CASSLAAGGLSYEQYF TGTGCCAGCAGCTTAGCGGCAGGGGGCCTCTCCTACGAGCAGTACTTC
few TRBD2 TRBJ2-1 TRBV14 CASSRVRGSWLAGGNKGNEQFF TGTGCCAGCAGCCGTGTCAGAGGTTCTTGGCTAGCGGGGGGCAATAAGGGGAATGAGCAGTTCTTC
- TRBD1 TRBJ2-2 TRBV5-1 CASSYGQGVNTGELFF TGCGCCAGCAGCTATGGACAGGGAGTTAACACCGGGGAGCTGTTTTTT
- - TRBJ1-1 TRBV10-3 CAIKEGENTEAFF TGTGCCATCAAGGAAGGGGAGAACACTGAAGCTTTCTTT
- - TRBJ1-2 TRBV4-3 CASSQGRANYGYTF TGCGCCAGCAGCCAAGGACGGGCTAACTATGGCTACACCTTC
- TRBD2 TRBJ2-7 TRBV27 CASSRPGLAGFEQYF TGTGCCAGCAGCCGACCGGGACTAGCGGGGTTCGAGCAGTACTTC
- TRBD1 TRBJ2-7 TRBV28 CASSFRGLGYEQYF TGTGCCAGCAGTTTCAGGGGGTTGGGTTACGAGCAGTACTTC
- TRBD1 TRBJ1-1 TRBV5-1 CASSLAGTGVGVPEAFF TGCGCCAGCAGCTTAGCCGGGACAGGGGTTGGAGTCCCTGAAGCTTTCTTT
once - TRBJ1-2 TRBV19 CASTPTVFYGYTF TGTGCCAGTACCCCGACAGTTTTTTATGGCTACACCTTC
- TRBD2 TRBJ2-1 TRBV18 CASSDTSGRFSNAEQFF TGTGCCAGCTCCGACACTAGCGGGAGATTCTCGAATGCTGAGCAGTTCTTC
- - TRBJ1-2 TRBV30 CAWTTNSYGYTF TGTGCCTGGACAACGAATAGTTATGGCTACACCTTC
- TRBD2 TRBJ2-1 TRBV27 CASSLSLAASYNEQFF TGTGCCAGCAGTTTATCACTAGCGGCATCCTACAATGAGCAGTTCTTC
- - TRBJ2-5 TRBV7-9 CSSSFSGETQYF TGTTCCAGCAGCTTTTCCGGAGAGACCCAGTACTTC
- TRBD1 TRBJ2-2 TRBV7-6 CASSPRGGTGGTGELFF TGTGCCAGCAGCCCTAGAGGTGGGACAGGGGGCACCGGGGAGCTGTTTTTT
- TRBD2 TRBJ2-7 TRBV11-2 CASSLSGTSRYEQYF TGTGCCAGCAGCTTAAGCGGGACTAGCCGCTACGAGCAGTACTTC
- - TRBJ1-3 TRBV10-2 CASSEAGGNTIYF TGCGCCAGCAGTGAGGCAGGTGGAAACACCATATATTTT
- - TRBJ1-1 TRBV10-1 CASTSDFTEAFF TGCGCCAGCACATCGGACTTCACTGAAGCTTTCTTT
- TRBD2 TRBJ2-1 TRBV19 CASSPGLAGGRYNEQFF TGTGCCAGTAGTCCAGGACTAGCGGGAGGGCGGTACAATGAGCAGTTCTTC
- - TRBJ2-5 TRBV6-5 CASSKTRGRQETQYF TGTGCCAGCAGTAAGACTAGGGGACGCCAAGAGACCCAGTACTTC
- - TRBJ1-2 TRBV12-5 CASGLVQTGPVYGYTF TGTGCTAGTGGTTTGGTACAGACAGGCCCAGTCTATGGCTACACCTTC
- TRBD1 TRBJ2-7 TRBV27 CASSSIGTGHYEQYF TGTGCCAGCAGTTCCATTGGGACAGGGCACTACGAGCAGTACTTC